This T cell receptor beta chain derives from a study of T cells expressing NK-cell markers (dated by TCRdb to between 2020 and 2021). Regarding the research as a whole: In sorted CD3+CD56+NKG2C+, CD3+CD56+NKG2C- and CD3+CD56-NKG2C+ T-cell subsets from several donors, TCR beta-chain repertoires were profiled. Of the eight sequenced donors, seven were found to be HCMV-seropositive and one was found to be HCMV-seronegative. Randomly selected healthy volunteers, three men and five women, were used as the eight sequenced donors. Illumina HiSeq 2000/2500, MiSeq or NextSeq was used to sequence libraries as 2 x 150 bp reads.

The CDR3 goes from the cysteine to the phenylalanine over 16 residues. DNA for this receptor is not on file. A commercial ELISA kit detecting HCMV-specific IgG in serum was used to determine HCMV serostatus. Ficoll density gradient centrifugation was used to isolate peripheral blood mononuclear cells from blood. General conclusions and limits of the study: For several donors, the dominant CD3+CD56+NKG2C+ clonotypes were among the top 10 CD8+ clonotypes and accounted for 1.0-7.0% of CD8+ T cells. Whether the expanded NKG2C-expressing T cell clones were specific for HCMV antigens was left unclear. Those dominant clonotypes were again the most abundant among CD3+CD56-NKG2C+ cells in a few donors, at about 28.3-60.1%.

Sequenced using an Illumina HiSeq 2000. 5'RACE template switching, by which a universal primer site and unique molecular identifiers were added, was used to make TCR beta cDNA libraries. Priming for cDNA synthesis came from the TCR beta constant segment, and two successive PCR amplification steps followed. As for how the authors treated the data: MIGEC was used to demultiplex reads and group reads by UMI, and MiTCR was used to assemble and quantify clonotypes. Only TCR cDNA sequences supported by at least two reads were kept to exclude erroneous sequences. Downstream repertoire analysis used the tcR package, and clonotypes were matched across fractions by CDR3 nucleotide sequence plus V segment. Antigen specificity was annotated against VDJdb with VDJmatch, allowing one amino acid substitution in CDR3. After TCRdb reprocessed the reads, each CDR3 protein sequence was kept as one row, without DNA. V and J calls and clone size were set by TCRdb, not the authors. This sample's table carries 250,000 to 300,000 distinct CDR3 sequences. About 0.39% of the sample comes from the top ten.

Remarks on this clonotype: Its antigen is currently not known.

The TCR originated in a man between 18 and 35 years old in good health. Donor details come from another sample of the same person, matched by shared clones. The rearrangement combines TRBV12-3 or TRBV12-4 with TRBJ1-1; TCRdb names TRBD1, which stays unverified in the absence of DNA. The specimen was blood T cells: a sorted CD56 or NKG2C T cell subset, CD4+ or CD8+ T cells, or bulk PBMC T cells (not recorded which). The CDR3 protein is CASSPRTGSHRGAAFF.